This T cell receptor (beta chain) came from a study of regulatory T cells in long-lasting Graves disease. Described time point: persistent/refractory GD, antithyroid drugs over 5 years with positive TRAb. From PBMCs, RNA was extracted and then used to make the TCR library. Under American Thyroid Association guidelines, Graves' disease was diagnosed. The TCR beta library used iRepertoire HTBI primers with Arm-PCR amplification of CDR3. TCRdb ran MiXCR on the multiplex PCR reads and lists one entry per CDR3 protein. There are roughly 450,000 distinct CDR3 sequences in the sample; 20% to 25% occur only once, and over 7.5% lies in the top ten. Study conclusions and caveats: Sharing of public clonotypes was greater in persistent patients (about 2,700) than in new patients (around 1,000). Lower TCR diversity was seen in persistent Graves' patients than in newly diagnosed ones.

On this clonotype: Its antigen is unknown.

This CDR3 is built from 12 residues. In germline, CDR1 is SQVTM, CDR2 ANQGSEA. V dropped 3 bases and J dropped 2 bases, with 7 bases sitting between them. The clonotype comes from a female donor with Graves disease. The material was peripheral blood mononuclear cells (PBMCs), obtained when the disease was refractory, from a patient treated with antithyroid drugs. The chain combines TRBV29-1 with TRBJ1-1; no clear D gene. The CDR3 protein is CSVDGINTEAFF. CDR3 coding DNA: TGCAGCGTTGATGGGATTAACACTGAAGCTTTCTTT.